Below, 24 T cell receptor beta chains from the same sample are listed, as sequenced in a study of OX40 agonist ivuxolimab in advanced cancers. The data were produced by immunoSEQ multiplex PCR, yet TCRdb's version contains in-frame clones alone and is incomplete. The table shows under 140,000 clones, with about nine tenths occurring only once. This sample comprised CD4+ or CD8+ T cells sorted from blood, obtained in a trial of the OX40 agonist ivuxolimab. These TCRs come from an adult with an advanced solid tumor such as melanoma, head and neck, liver or kidney cancer.

This clone has just one count. The chain couples TRBV11-3 to TRBJ2-3; 12 bases match TRBD2. This CDR3 spans 16 amino acids. CDR1 and CDR2 (germline): SGHNT, YENEEA. V shed 3 bases and J 5 bases; nucleotides not matched to a gene: 6. CDR3 nucleotide sequence: TGTGCCAGCAGCTTCGGACTAGCGGGAAAGGGAGATACGCAGTATTTT. It yields the protein CASSFGLAGKGDTQYF.

V gene TRBV7-2 combines with J gene TRBJ1-4; D is uncertain. The length of the CDR3 is 15 residues. Germline CDR1 reads SGHTA; CDR2 reads FQGNSA. Deletions cut 0 bases from V and 5 bases from J, with 10 bases between. The DNA of the CDR3 is TGTGCCAGCAGCTTAGCCCCTGGGAGGAATGAAAAACTGTTTTTT. Translating gives CASSLAPGRNEKLFF.

In regard to this clone: A much larger clone sits a single nucleotide away, making a read error possible. The chain links TRBV19 to TRBJ2-7; D gene ambiguous. This CDR3 is 15 amino acids long. V was trimmed by 4 bases and J by 0 bases, leaving 13 bases between them. Germline-derived CDR1 and CDR2 are LNHDA and SQIVND (reference sequence). The CDR3 is CASSTSPLSSYEQYF. In DNA form, the CDR3 reads TGTGCCAGTAGTACTAGTCCGTTATCCTCCTACGAGCAGTACTTC.

The chain couples TRBV19 to TRBJ2-7, with a tentative D call TRBD2 (5 bases). The CDR3 is 16 residues long. V lost 1 base and J 1 base, leaving 14 bases between the germline ends. From germline, CDR1 is LNHDA and CDR2 SQIVND (reference sequence). CDR3 bases: TGTGCCAGTAGTATAGTTTTCAGAGGGAGTTCCTACGAGCAGTACTTC. It encodes CASSIVFRGSSYEQYF. Filled out from reference TRBV19 and TRBJ2-7, the complete variable domain reads DGGITQSPKYLFRKEGQNVTLSCEQNLNHDAMYWYRQDPGQGLRLIYYSQIVNDFQKGDIAEGYSVSREKKESFPLTVTSAQKNPTAFYLCASSIVFRGSSYEQYFGPGTRLTVT.

The chain recombines TRBV7-9 with TRBJ1-1; TRBD1 matches 10 bases. The CDR3 is 19 amino acids. The germline V gene encodes CDR1 SEHNR and CDR2 FQNEAQ (reference sequence). V was pared by 3 bases and J by 2 bases, with 15 bases of the junction left unmatched. The CDR3 protein is CASSFFSGTGDRINTEAFF. In DNA form, the CDR3 reads TGTGCCAGCAGCTTTTTCTCCGGGACAGGGGATAGGATAAACACTGAAGCTTTCTTT. The full variable domain, its missing parts supplied by reference TRBV7-9 and TRBJ1-1, is DTGVSQNPRHKITKRGQNVTFRCDPISEHNRLYWYRQTLGQGPEFLTYFQNEAQLEKSRLLSDRFSAERPKGSFSTLEIQRTEQGDSAMYLCASSFFSGTGDRINTEAFFGQGTRLTVV.

The chain employs TRBV5-1 and TRBJ2-7; 11 bases map to TRBD2. This CDR3 is built from 15 residues. Germline V gives CDR1 SGHRS, CDR2 YFSETQ. The ends lost 4 bases at V and 5 bases at J; junction bases unmatched: 8. The CDR3 bases are TGCGCCAGCAGCGCATTTACTAGCGGGGGAAACGAGCAGTACTTC. Translation gives CASSAFTSGGNEQYF.

The V gene is TRBV28, the J gene TRBJ2-3; 12 bases line up with TRBD2. CDR3 length: 16 amino acids. V lost 5 bases, J lost 5 bases, and 8 bases stayed unmatched. Germline V gives CDR1 MDHEN, CDR2 SYDVKM. This CDR3 is CASSQPSGRARDTQYF. Here the CDR3 DNA reads TGTGCCAGCAGTCAACCTAGCGGGAGGGCTCGAGATACGCAGTATTTT.

J is TRBJ2-1 and V is TRBV5-1; D is possibly TRBD2 (6 bases). Germline loops: CDR1 SGHRS, CDR2 YFSETQ. The CDR3 spans 15 residues. V lost 2 bases, J lost 6 bases, and 15 bases lay in between. This chain's CDR3 is CASSLNSGGGNEQFF. The CDR3 DNA reads TGCGCCAGCAGCTTAAATAGCGGTGGAGGCAATGAGCAGTTCTTC.

This chain links TRBV29-1 with TRBJ2-1, with D maybe TRBD1 (5 bases). V lost 7 bases, J lost 0 bases, and 13 bases lay in between. Germline CDR1 and CDR2: SQVTM and ANQGSEA. CDR3 length equals 14 residues. This CDR3 is CSALQGSSYNEQFF. The DNA of the CDR3 is TGCAGCGCCCTTCAGGGAAGCTCCTACAATGAGCAGTTCTTC.

CDR3 in amino acids: CASSFGVNEKLFF. The CDR3 DNA sequence: TGTGCCAGCAGCTTTGGGGTAAATGAAAAACTGTTTTTT. The genes are TRBV5-6 and TRBJ1-4; D is uncertain. Germline-derived CDR1 and CDR2 are SGHDT and YYEEEE. V lost 2 bases, J lost 5 bases, and 7 bases lay in between. The CDR3 is 13 residues long.

The V and J genes are TRBV29-1 and TRBJ1-1; perhaps TRBD1 as D (5 bases). Looked up from germline, CDR1 is SQVTM and CDR2 is ANQGSEA. The CDR3 covers 10 residues. The germline V and J ends were trimmed by 6 bases and 8 bases, with 10 bases remaining between them. The CDR3 is CSVLQGEAFF. CDR3 nucleotides: TGCAGCGTCCTCCAGGGAGAAGCTTTCTTT.

The V and J genes are TRBV29-1 and TRBJ2-2; the D call may be TRBD1 or TRBD2 (5 bases each). V dropped 4 bases and J dropped 6 bases, with 15 bases sitting between them. The CDR3 runs to 14 residues. Germline V gene data show CDR1 as SQVTM and CDR2 as ANQGSEA. CDR3 sequence: CSVAIHGTAGELFF. The CDR3 DNA sequence: TGCAGCGTTGCTATTCACGGGACCGCCGGGGAGCTGTTTTTT.

The CDR3 is CASSLGMNTEAFF. DNA of the CDR3: TGTGCCAGCAGCTTAGGCATGAACACTGAAGCTTTCTTT. The rearrangement joins TRBV11-1 to TRBJ1-1; D gene ambiguous. The CDR3 length is 13 residues. Per germline, CDR1 SGHAT and CDR2 FQDESV (reference sequence). V was trimmed by 1 base and J by 0 bases, leaving 3 bases between them.

The gene calls are TRBV6-6 and TRBJ1-2, with D uncertain. Germline assignment: CDR1 MNHNY and CDR2 SVGAGI (reference sequence). The CDR3 consists of 13 residues. The V and J ends lost 6 bases and 2 bases respectively, with 10 bases between them. In nucleotides, the CDR3 is TGTGCCAGCAGCCCGGACCGAAACTATGGCTACACCTTC. Translating it yields CASSPDRNYGYTF.

The genes are TRBV4-1 and TRBJ2-5; no reliable D call. This CDR3 comprises 16 residues. CDR1 is MGHRA and CDR2 is YSYEKL in the germline V gene. Trimming removed 0 bases from V and 3 bases from J, with 14 bases in between. The CDR3 nucleotides read TGCGCCAGCAGCCAAGATAATAGAAATACAGAAGAGACCCAGTACTTC. Protein sequence: CASSQDNRNTEETQYF.

The chain uses TRBV5-6 and TRBJ2-6, with D uncertain. The V and J ends lost 0 bases and 0 bases respectively, with 10 bases between them. This CDR3 contains 17 residues. Looked up from germline, CDR1 is SGHDT and CDR2 is YYEEEE. The CDR3 loop reads CASSLGYSGSGANVLTF. The CDR3 bases are TGTGCCAGCAGCTTGGGGTACTCGGGCTCTGGGGCCAACGTCCTGACTTTC.

This CDR3 reads CASSLGLAVPDEQYF. In DNA form, the CDR3 reads TGTGCCAGCAGCTTGGGGCTAGCGGTGCCGGACGAGCAGTACTTC. V is TRBV5-4 and J is TRBJ2-7, with 7 positions matching TRBD2. J lost 5 bases, V lost 0 bases, and 8 bases had no gene match. CDR3 length equals 15 residues. Germline V gene lookup returns CDR1 SGHNT and CDR2 YYREEE (reference sequence).

V usage is TRBV4-3 and J usage is TRBJ2-2; tentative D call: TRBD1 (5 bases). Germline V gives CDR1 LGHNA, CDR2 YSLEER. The CDR3 has 15 amino acids. Trimming shortened V by 0 bases and J by 6 bases, and 11 bases separated the two germline ends. The CDR3 here is CASSQEPRGPGELFF. The CDR3 bases are TGCGCCAGCAGCCAAGAACCTAGGGGTCCCGGGGAGCTGTTTTTT.

The gene calls are TRBV19 and TRBJ2-7; 13 nucleotides match TRBD2. CDR1 is LNHDA, CDR2 SQIVND, per germline (reference sequence). The CDR3 sequence is 18 residues long. V was pared by 5 bases and J by 0 bases, with 10 bases of the junction left unmatched. CDR3 coding DNA: TGTGCCAGTAGTCCGAGACTAGCGGGGGGCATAAGCTCCTACGAGCAGTACTTC. Protein: CASSPRLAGGISSYEQYF.

The rearrangement uses TRBV30 and TRBJ1-1; D is undetermined. V was cut by 0 bases and J by 5 bases, with 13 bases left in between. There are 14 residues in the CDR3. The germline CDR1 and CDR2 sequences are GTSNPN and SVGIG (reference sequence). As DNA, the CDR3 is TGTGCCTGGAGTGTTGGTCCGGCCGGGACTGAAGCTTTCTTT. It translates to CAWSVGPAGTEAFF.

This clone was counted between two and nine times. The chain recombines TRBV28 with TRBJ1-2; D perhaps matches TRBD1 (5 bases). Germline assignment: CDR1 MDHEN and CDR2 SYDVKM. CDR3 length: 13 residues. Between the trimmed V and J ends, which lost 10 bases and 0 bases, there was a span of 12 bases. The CDR3 DNA reads as TGTGCCACTGGCGGGGCGGCTAACTATGGCTACACCTTC. This sequence encodes CATGGAANYGYTF.

CDR3: CASSLGGLAAETDEQFF. CDR3 coding DNA: TGTGCCAGCAGCTTGGGCGGACTAGCGGCCGAGACGGATGAGCAGTTCTTC. The chain employs TRBV11-1 and TRBJ2-1; TRBD2 matches 10 bases. V gave up 3 bases and J gave up 8 bases; unmatched junction bases: 13. The germline CDR1 and CDR2 sequences are SGHAT and FQDESV (reference sequence). This CDR3 has 17 residues.

V is TRBV10-3 and J is TRBJ2-3; tentatively, D is TRBD1 or TRBD2 (5 bases each). The germline gives CDR1 ENHRY, CDR2 SYGVKD. CDR3 length equals 16 residues. V lost 2 bases, J lost 2 bases, and 14 bases lay in between. For the CDR3, the DNA is TGTGCCATCAGTGAGAGGGACGGGGCCATCACAGATACGCAGTATTTT. Translating it yields CAISERDGAITDTQYF.

The chain recombines TRBV27 with TRBJ1-2; D possibly corresponds to TRBD1 (5 bases). Trimming took 5 bases from V and 8 from J, leaving 18 bases between them. This CDR3 has 14 residues. CDR1 is MNHEY and CDR2 is SMNVEV in the germline V gene (reference sequence). The chain's CDR3 is CASSPAGRPTGYTF. CDR3 in DNA: TGTGCCAGCAGTCCCGCGGGACGGCCGACCGGCTACACCTTC.